Presented here are 9 T cell receptor beta chains from one specimen sequenced in a study of CD4 and CD8 cells across lung adenocarcinoma regions. One entry per CDR3 protein results from TCRdb running MiXCR on the PCR reads. Here the sample spans under 20,000 distinct CDR3 sequences, roughly 46% being singletons. The sequencing sample was made of CD4+ T cells from the margin of a lung tumor. The origin of the receptors is a male donor with lung adenocarcinoma. The CD4 and CD8 labels of this study may be unreliable.

In the case of this clonotype: This clone may be a read error of a much larger clone one base away. The genes are TRBV7-8 and TRBJ2-5, with 9 nucleotides matching TRBD2. Losses at the gene ends were 4 bases for V and 11 bases for J; bases not matched to a gene: 17. Germline V CDR1 and CDR2: SGHVS, FQNEAQ. CDR3 length: 16 residues. The CDR3 DNA sequence: TGTGCCAGCAGCTCGACAGAGGCGGGAGGGTCCCATGAGCAGTACTTC. Translating gives CASSSTEAGGSHEQYF.

This clonotype was seen more than once but under ten times. V and J are TRBV7-3 and TRBJ2-1; the match to TRBD1 covers 10 bases. The V segment lost 4 bases and the J segment 4 bases; nucleotides outside the gene matches: 4. This CDR3 region has 15 residues. Germline CDR1 SGHTA, CDR2 FQGTGA. This CDR3 is CASSSDRGQYNEQFF. CDR3 nucleotides: TGTGCCAGCAGCTCCGACAGGGGGCAGTACAATGAGCAGTTCTTC.

On this clonotype itself: The junction departs from the called germline gene at one end, perhaps through a read error. The chain joins TRBV10-3 to TRBJ2-2; a possible D gene is TRBD1 (5 bases). The germline CDR1 and CDR2 sequences are ENHRY and SYGVKD. CDR3 length equals 15 residues. The CDR3: CASSESRANTGELFF. Written as DNA, the CDR3 is TGTGCCAGCAGTGAGTCCAGGGCGAACACCGGGGAGCTGTTTTTT.

The gene calls are TRBV11-2 and TRBJ2-1, with TRBD1 as a possible D gene (6 bases). Germline V gene lookup returns CDR1 SGHAT and CDR2 FQNNGV. V lost 5 bases and J 7 bases, leaving 12 bases between the germline ends. CDR3 size: 13 residues. CDR3 coding DNA: TGTGCCAGCAGCGTAAGGACAGAGAATGAGCAGTTCTTC. Its protein is CASSVRTENEQFF.

The chain employs TRBV29-1 and TRBJ2-2; D not certain. Per germline, CDR1 SQVTM and CDR2 ANQGSEA. The CDR3 covers 12 residues. The V end was cut by 6 bases, the J end by 6 bases, with 11 bases between. The CDR3 bases are TGCAGCGTCAGCCGCTATTCCGGGGAGCTGTTTTTT. Its protein product is CSVSRYSGELFF.

Regarding this clonotype: The junction departs from germline at one end; a sequencing error may be responsible. The chain carries TRBV6-1 and TRBJ1-2; D may be TRBD1 (6 bases). Germline-derived CDR1 and CDR2 are MNHNS and SASEGT. The CDR3 runs 15 residues. The CDR3 region is CARSEGGGGGGGYTF. The CDR3 nucleotides are TGTGCCAGGAGTGAGGGGGGGGGGGGAGGGGGGGGCTACACCTTC.

The V and J genes are TRBV6-5 and TRBJ2-2; TRBD2 agrees at 9 bases. The assigned J gene may be wrong: the sequence end matches TRBJ2-3 better. The CDR3 is made up of 16 amino acids. Per germline, CDR1 MNHEY and CDR2 SVGAGI. CDR3 amino acids: CASSYQLAGFTGTQYF. CDR3 coding DNA: TGTGCCAGCAGTTATCAGCTAGCGGGATTTACAGGGACGCAGTATTTT.

This clonotype was counted ten times or more. V is TRBV27 and J is TRBJ2-5; D ambiguous. The V and J ends lost 6 bases and 5 bases respectively, with 22 bases between them. The CDR3 is 16 amino acids. Per the germline V gene, CDR1 is MNHEY and CDR2 is SMNVEV (reference sequence). CDR3: CASRSLHRPNGETQYF. The CDR3 nucleotides are TGTGCCAGCAGGTCACTGCACCGGCCCAACGGGGAGACCCAGTACTTC.

This clonotype was picked up many times. This chain connects TRBV25-1 to TRBJ1-2; the match to TRBD1 covers 7 bases. This CDR3 is built from 13 residues. Trimming took 4 bases from V and 11 from J; bases not matched to a gene: 10. Germline CDR1 is MGHDK and CDR2 is SYGVNS. The CDR3 protein is CASSAQGGYSYTF. As DNA, the CDR3 is TGTGCCAGCAGTGCCCAGGGGGGCTACTCATACACCTTC.